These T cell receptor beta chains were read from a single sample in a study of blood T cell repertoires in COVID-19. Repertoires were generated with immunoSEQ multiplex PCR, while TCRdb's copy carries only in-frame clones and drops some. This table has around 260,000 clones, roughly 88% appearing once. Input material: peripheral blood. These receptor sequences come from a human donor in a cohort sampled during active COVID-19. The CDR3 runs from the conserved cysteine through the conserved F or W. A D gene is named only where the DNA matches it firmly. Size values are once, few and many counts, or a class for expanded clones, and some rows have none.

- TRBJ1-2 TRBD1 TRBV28 CASSPGTGPLYGYTF TGTGCCAGCAGCCCCGGGACAGGGCCCCTATATGGCTACACCTTC
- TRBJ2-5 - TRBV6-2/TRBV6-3 CASSYRYGTGETQYF TGTGCCAGCAGTTACCGGTACGGAACGGGGGAGACCCAGTACTTC
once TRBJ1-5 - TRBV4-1 CASSQVPGQRSNQPQHF TGCGCCAGCAGCCAAGTACCGGGACAACGCAGCAATCAGCCCCAGCATTTT
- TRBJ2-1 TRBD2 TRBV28 CASSLSGTSGYNEQFF TGTGCCAGCAGTCTCTCCGGGACTAGCGGATACAATGAGCAGTTCTTC
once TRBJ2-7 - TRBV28 CASIGAPSYEQYF TGTGCCAGCATAGGGGCCCCCTCCTACGAGCAGTACTTC
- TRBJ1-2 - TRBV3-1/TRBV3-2 CASSQEEGLSYGYTF TGTGCCAGCAGCCAAGAAGAGGGCTTGTCCTATGGCTACACCTTC
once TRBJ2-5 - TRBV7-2 CASSLSQGRRETQYF TGTGCCAGCAGCTTAAGTCAAGGGAGGAGGGAGACCCAGTACTTC
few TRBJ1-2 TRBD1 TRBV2 CASSEEGRGRGYTF TGTGCCAGCAGTGAAGAGGGCAGGGGGCGAGGCTACACCTTC
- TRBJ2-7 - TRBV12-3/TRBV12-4 CAISQGTPYEQYF TGTGCCATCTCTCAGGGGACACCATACGAGCAGTACTTC
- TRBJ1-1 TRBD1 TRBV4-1 CASSQLRVQGAEGRAFF TGCGCCAGCAGCCAACTGAGGGTCCAGGGGGCAGAAGGTCGAGCTTTCTTT
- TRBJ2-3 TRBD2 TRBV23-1 CASSQGLAVPTDTQYF TGCGCCAGCAGTCAAGGACTAGCGGTTCCCACAGATACGCAGTATTTT
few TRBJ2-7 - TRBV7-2 CASSFTGSSYEQYF TGTGCCAGCAGCTTCACAGGGAGCTCCTACGAGCAGTACTTC
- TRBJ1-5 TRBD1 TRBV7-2 CASSFGQGRSSNQPQHF TGTGCCAGCAGTTTTGGACAGGGAAGGTCGAGCAATCAGCCCCAGCATTTT
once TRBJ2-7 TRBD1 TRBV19 CASKKPGQGILYEQYF TGTGCCAGTAAAAAACCGGGACAGGGCATTTTATACGAGCAGTACTTC
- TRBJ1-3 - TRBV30 CAWRSGSGNTIYF TGTGCCTGGAGGTCAGGGTCTGGAAACACCATATATTTT
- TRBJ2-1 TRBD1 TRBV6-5 CASKGTGADNEQFF TGTGCCAGCAAGGGGACAGGGGCTGACAATGAGCAGTTCTTC
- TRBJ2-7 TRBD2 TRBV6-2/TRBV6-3 CASSYTTSEAYEQYF TGTGCCAGCAGTTACACGACTAGCGAGGCCTACGAGCAGTACTTC
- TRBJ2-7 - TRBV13 CASSLGTHYEQYF TGTGCCAGCAGCTTAGGGACACACTACGAGCAGTACTTC
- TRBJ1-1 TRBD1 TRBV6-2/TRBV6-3 CASSYIPGGTGVTEAFF TGTGCCAGCAGTTACATCCCCGGGGGAACAGGGGTAACTGAAGCTTTCTTT
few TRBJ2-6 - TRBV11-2 CASHPAGANVLTF TGTGCCAGCCACCCGGCTGGGGCCAACGTCCTGACTTTC
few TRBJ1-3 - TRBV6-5 CASSYRGPISGNTIYF TGTGCCAGCAGTTATAGGGGCCCGATCTCTGGAAACACCATATATTTT
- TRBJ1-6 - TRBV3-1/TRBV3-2 CASSQNRAQSPLHF TGTGCCAGCAGCCAAAACAGGGCTCAATCACCCCTCCACTTT
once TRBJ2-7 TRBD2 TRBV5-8 CASSLGGIAGGAYEQYF TGTGCCAGCAGCTTGGGGGGGATAGCGGGAGGAGCCTACGAGCAGTACTTC
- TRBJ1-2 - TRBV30 CAGTLGVRLVANYGYTF TGTGCCGGGACTCTGGGAGTGAGGCTAGTAGCGAACTATGGCTACACCTTC
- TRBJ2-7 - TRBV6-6 CASSPQLSSYEQYF TGTGCCAGCAGTCCACAGCTTAGCTCCTACGAGCAGTACTTC
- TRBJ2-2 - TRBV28 CASSYQGRNTGELFF TGTGCCAGCAGTTATCAGGGGCGTAACACCGGGGAGCTGTTTTTT
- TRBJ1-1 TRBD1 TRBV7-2 CASSSRTGLNTEAFF TGTGCCAGCAGCTCGCGGACAGGGCTGAACACTGAAGCTTTCTTT
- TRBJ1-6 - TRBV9 CASSVNRESSYNSPLHF TGTGCCAGCAGCGTAAACAGGGAAAGCTCCTATAATTCACCCCTCCACTTT
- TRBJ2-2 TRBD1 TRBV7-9 CASSTRDRRETGELFF TGTGCCAGCAGCACTCGGGACAGGCGGGAAACCGGGGAGCTGTTTTTT
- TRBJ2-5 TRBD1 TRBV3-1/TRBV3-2 CASSQQDRGETQYF TGTGCCAGCAGCCAACAGGACAGGGGAGAGACCCAGTACTTC
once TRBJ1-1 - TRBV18 CASSPGKGSFF TGTGCCAGCTCACCGGGCAAGGGGTCTTTCTTT
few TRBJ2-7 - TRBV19 CASSLNRDTHEQYF TGTGCCAGTAGTCTCAATCGGGACACCCACGAGCAGTACTTC
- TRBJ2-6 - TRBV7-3 CASSLGGSEMAGANVLTF TGTGCCAGCAGCTTAGGAGGTAGCGAGATGGCAGGGGCCAACGTCCTGACTTTC
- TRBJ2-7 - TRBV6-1 CASSESGYSSYEQYF TGTGCCAGCAGTGAATCAGGGTATAGCTCCTACGAGCAGTACTTC
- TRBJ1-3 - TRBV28 CASSSPPLSGNTIYF TGTGCCAGCAGTTCCCCCCCTCTCTCTGGAAACACCATATATTTT
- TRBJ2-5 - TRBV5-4 CASSLGQGRLETQYF TGTGCCAGCAGCTTGGGGCAGGGTAGGCTCGAGACCCAGTACTTC
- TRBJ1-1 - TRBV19 CASIGEGGEAFF TGTGCCAGTATAGGGGAGGGGGGTGAAGCTTTCTTT
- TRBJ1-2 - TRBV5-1 CASSPSGGLKYYGYTF TGCGCCAGCAGCCCATCGGGTGGCCTAAAATACTATGGCTACACCTTC
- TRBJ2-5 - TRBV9 CASSVGRVGETQYF TGTGCCAGCAGCGTAGGCAGGGTGGGGGAGACCCAGTACTTC
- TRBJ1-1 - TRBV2 CASSWEAREAFF TGTGCCAGCAGCTGGGAGGCGCGTGAAGCTTTCTTT
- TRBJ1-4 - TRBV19 CASSVGQDNEKLFF TGTGCCAGTTCCGTGGGACAAGATAATGAAAAACTGTTTTTT
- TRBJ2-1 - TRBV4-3 CASSQDALASGEQFF TGCGCCAGCAGCCAAGATGCCCTAGCATCTGGTGAGCAGTTCTTC